This passage covers 2 T cell receptor beta chains from one sample sequenced in a study of blood T cell repertoires in COVID-19 (dated by TCRdb to the early 2020s). Libraries were built with the immunoSEQ multiplex PCR assay. TCRdb carries this immuneACCESS record with in-frame sequences only. Its versions omit some clonotypes, under half of them owing to an unresolved V gene in the studies checked, with the rest unexplained. Counted in this sample were some 80,000 clones; around 80% of them appeared once. 7% to 9.5% of the sample comes from the top ten. The sequenced material came from peripheral blood. The receptors originated from a human donor in a cohort sampled during active COVID-19.

The V call is TRBV5-1, the J call TRBJ1-4; D not resolved. The CDR3 length is 13 residues. The germline CDR1 and CDR2 sequences are SGHRS and YFSETQ. The ends were cut back, 0 bases at V and 4 bases at J, with 4 bases in the middle. The CDR3 spells CASSLGLNEKLFF. CDR3 bases: TGCGCCAGCAGCTTGGGGCTTAATGAAAAACTGTTTTTT.

The chain carries TRBV7-3 and TRBJ2-7; 9 bases are shared with TRBD2. The V and J ends lost 2 bases and 4 bases, in that order; junction bases with no gene match: 6. This CDR3 has 15 residues. The germline gives CDR1 SGHTA, CDR2 FQGTGA. The CDR3, as DNA: TGTGCCAGCAGCTTAGTAGCGGGGGCCGAATACGAGCAGTACTTC. This gives the protein CASSLVAGAEYEQYF. Full variable domain (rest looked up from reference TRBV7-3 and TRBJ2-7): GAGVSQTPSNKVTEKGKYVELRCDPISGHTALYWYRQSLGQGPEFLIYFQGTGAADDSGLPNDRFFAVRPEGSVSTLKIQRTERGDSAVYLCASSLVAGAEYEQYFGPGTRLTVT.